The 3 T cell receptor beta chains given below trace back to one sample, sequenced in a study of blood T cell repertoires in COVID-19. Method: immunoSEQ multiplex PCR; TCRdb's copy keeps in-frame clones and lacks some. The sample lists 390,000 or so clones, 89% occurring once. Input material: peripheral blood. All receptors derive from a woman in her 30s with COVID-19, enrolled during active disease.

V usage is TRBV29-1 and J usage is TRBJ2-5; TRBD1 matches 8 bases. The CDR3 consists of 13 residues. J lost 4 bases, V lost 5 bases, and 6 bases had no gene match. Germline V gives CDR1 SQVTM, CDR2 ANQGSEA. The DNA of the CDR3 is TGCAGCGTTCTCAGGGGGCGCTTAGAGACCCAGTACTTC. This sequence encodes CSVLRGRLETQYF.

V gene TRBV6-6 combines with J gene TRBJ2-5; perhaps TRBD2 as D (5 bases). This CDR3 has 15 amino acids. Deletions cut 4 bases from V and 1 base from J, with 13 bases between. Germline values: CDR1 MNHNY, CDR2 SVGAGI (reference sequence). CDR3 coding DNA: TGTGCCAGCAGTTCCCCCGGGCTAGCCCAAGAGACCCAGTACTTC. Encoded protein: CASSSPGLAQETQYF.

This clone was seen once. V gene TRBV19 combines with J gene TRBJ2-1; 11 nucleotides agree with TRBD2. Germline CDR1 reads LNHDA; CDR2 reads SQIVND (reference sequence). The CDR3 consists of 16 residues. J was trimmed by 7 bases and V by 7 bases; bases with no gene match: 12. The CDR3: CASTNYLAGGRNEQFF. The CDR3 coding sequence is TGTGCCAGTACCAATTATTTAGCGGGAGGGCGAAATGAGCAGTTCTTC.